This paragraph reports one T cell receptor (beta chain). Its antigen is unidentified. CDR3 length: 17 amino acids. Germline V lookup: CDR1 SGHDN, CDR2 FVKESK. J lost 1 base, V lost 2 bases, and 8 bases had no gene match. The data were taken from a study of siplizumab effects on memory and regulatory T cells. General study findings and limits: Roughly 75-95% of proliferating clones (CD4+ or CD8+) could not be assigned a naive or memory phenotype. The study found naive T cells seemingly more diverse than memory cells and seemingly major alloresponse contributors.

Sequencing was performed with immunoSEQ multiplex PCR; in TCRdb, only in-frame clones are kept and a portion is missing. The sample lists some 100,000 clones; more than 90% were seen once. This chain connects TRBV14 to TRBJ2-4; TRBD1 agrees at 7 bases. Sequencing input: CD4+ T cells sorted from blood. The receptor was isolated from a human donor in good health. Some clones in this sample may be carry-over from other donors' samples. CDR3 DNA sequence: TGTGCCAGCAGCCAAAGCCGAGGCAGGGGGGCCAAAAACATTCAGTACTTC. Translated, it gives CASSQSRGRGAKNIQYF.